This T cell receptor (beta chain) came from a study of blood T cells in healthy people across ages. Notes on the study in general: Aged donors had fewer naive CD4+ cells and lower diversity than long-lived donors.

Together with a sample-barcoded 5' primer, a J-beta primer mix was included in a second PCR lasting about 7 to 11 cycles. TCRdb passed the 5' RACE reads through MiXCR, listing each CDR3 protein once. The repertoire holds about 830,000 distinct CDR3 sequences, approximately 65% seen once, with roughly a quarter in the top ten. The CDR3 covers 14 residues. The germline CDR1 and CDR2 sequences are LNHNV and YYDKDF (reference sequence). Extraction of total RNA produced a minimum of 5.5 micrograms from each sample. With respect to this clonotype: What it binds is unknown. Mismatch with germline at one junction end may stem from a read error.

Input material: blood. V and J are TRBV15 and TRBJ2-1, with D tentatively TRBD2 (6 bases). The clonotype was recovered from a man aged 25 to 45 in good health. CDR3 bases: TGTGCCACCAGCAAAGGGGAGGCCTACAAGGAGCAGTTCTTC. Its protein is CATSKGEAYKEQFF. Full variable domain (remainder filled in from reference TRBV15 and TRBJ2-1): DAMVIQNPRYQVTQFGKPVTLSCSQTLNHNVMYWYQQKSSQAPKLLFHYYDKDFNNEADTPDNFQSRRPNTSFCFLDIRSPGLGDTAMYLCATSKGEAYKEQFFGPGTRLTVL.